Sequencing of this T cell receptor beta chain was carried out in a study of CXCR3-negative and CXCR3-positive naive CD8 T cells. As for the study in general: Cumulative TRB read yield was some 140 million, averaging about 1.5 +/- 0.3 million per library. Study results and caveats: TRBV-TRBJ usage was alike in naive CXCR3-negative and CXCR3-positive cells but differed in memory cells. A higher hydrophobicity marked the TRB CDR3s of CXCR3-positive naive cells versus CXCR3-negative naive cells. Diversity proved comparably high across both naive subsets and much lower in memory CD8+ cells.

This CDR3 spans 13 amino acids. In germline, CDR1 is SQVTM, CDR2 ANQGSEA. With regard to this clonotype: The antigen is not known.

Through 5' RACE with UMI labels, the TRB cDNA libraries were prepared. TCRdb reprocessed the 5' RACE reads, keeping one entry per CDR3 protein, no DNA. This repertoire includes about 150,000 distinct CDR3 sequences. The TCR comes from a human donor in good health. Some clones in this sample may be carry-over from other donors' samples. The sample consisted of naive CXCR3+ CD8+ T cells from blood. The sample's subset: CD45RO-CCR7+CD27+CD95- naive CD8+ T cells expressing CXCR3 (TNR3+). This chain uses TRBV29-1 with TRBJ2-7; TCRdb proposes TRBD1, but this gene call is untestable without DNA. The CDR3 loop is CSVEAGAGYEQYF.